Shown below are 3 T cell receptor beta chains from a single sample sequenced in a study of shared clonotypes between healthy human individuals. CD45RO-negative cells were positively selected for CCR7, leaving out terminally differentiated effector memory CD45RA+ cells. The data were produced by immunoSEQ multiplex PCR, yet TCRdb's version contains in-frame clones alone and is incomplete. The table records around 2.1 million clones, roughly 91% of them present only once. Sequencing input: naive CD8+ T cells from PBMCs. The receptor set was obtained from a young man in good health. Some clones in this sample may be carry-over from other donors' samples.

This chain uses TRBV29-1 with TRBJ1-2; unclear D gene. Germline-derived CDR1 and CDR2 are SQVTM and ANQGSEA. Deletions cut 0 bases from V and 2 bases from J, with 13 bases between. The CDR3 spans 15 residues. CDR3 sequence: CSVEDPKDGNYGYTF. CDR3 sequence (DNA): TGCAGCGTTGAAGATCCAAAGGACGGAAACTATGGCTACACCTTC.

CDR3 nucleotides: TGCAGCGCATTAGGGACTAGCGGTTTCCAAGAGACCCAGTACTTC. It translates to CSALGTSGFQETQYF. J is TRBJ2-5 and V is TRBV29-1; TRBD2 matches at 11 bases. The CDR3 runs 15 residues. With V trimmed by 7 bases and J by 1 base, 8 bases remained unmatched. Germline CDR1 SQVTM, CDR2 ANQGSEA.

The rearrangement joins TRBV9 to TRBJ2-7; D remains ambiguous. The CDR3 covers 17 residues. The ends were cut back, 4 bases at V and 4 bases at J, with 24 bases in the middle. Germline V gene sequence: CDR1 SGDLS, CDR2 YYNGEE. CDR3 DNA: TGTGCCAGCAGCCCCTTCAGTCAACCCGGGCCCGCATACGAGCAGTACTTC. As protein: CASSPFSQPGPAYEQYF. The complete variable domain, with remaining parts taken from reference TRBV9 and TRBJ2-7, reads DSGVTQTPKHLITATGQRVTLRCSPRSGDLSVYWYQQSLDQGLQFLIQYYNGEERAKGNILERFSAQQFPDLHSELNLSSLELGDSALYFCASSPFSQPGPAYEQYFGPGTRLTVT.